This is a list of T cell receptor beta chains from one sample in a study of cytomegalovirus exposure and HLA in healthy donors. Profiling relied on immunoSEQ multiplex PCR, and the TCRdb table lists in-frame clones only, not all of them. The data contain under 200,000 clones, 68% of them singletons. The sequenced material came from PBMCs. These receptors originate from a woman aged 40-49 years in good health and CMV-seropositive. The CDR3 runs from the conserved cysteine through the conserved F or W. D genes are given only for firm matches. Not all rows give a size; the values are once, few, many and, for expanded clones, a class.

>few|TRBJ2-1|TRBV2|-
TGTGCCAGCAACCAGGCACAGGGATACGATGAGCAGTTCTTC
CASNQAQGYDEQFF
>-|TRBJ2-2|TRBV5-1|TRBD2
TGCGCCAGCAGGAGAGCGGGAGATACCGGGGAGCTGTTTTTT
CASRRAGDTGELFF
>few|TRBJ2-5|TRBV6-1|-
TGTGCCAGCAGCGCAGGCAGTGGGGAGACCCAGTACTTC
CASSAGSGETQYF
>-|TRBJ2-1|TRBV19|-
TGTGCCAGTAGTATAATCAAGGGGAATGAGCAGTTCTTC
CASSIIKGNEQFF
>few|TRBJ2-3|TRBV19|-
TGTGCCAGTAGTTGGGCAGGTTCCACAGATACGCAGTATTTT
CASSWAGSTDTQYF
>few|TRBJ2-3|TRBV19|-
TGTGCCAGTAGTATCTTCGGAGCAGATACGCAGTATTTT
CASSIFGADTQYF
>-|TRBJ2-7|TRBV28|TRBD2
TGTGCCAGCAGATCTTCTTCTAGCGGGAGATGGGAGCAGTACTTC
CASRSSSSGRWEQYF
>-|TRBJ2-7|TRBV6-1|-
TGTGCCAGCAGTGAATCTAACGAGCAGTACTTC
CASSESNEQYF
>few|TRBJ2-1|TRBV6-5|TRBD2
TGTGCCAGCATGCCCAGCGGGGAGACCTACAATGAGCAGTTCTTC
CASMPSGETYNEQFF
>-|TRBJ1-2|TRBV10-1|TRBD1
TGCGCCAGCAGTGTAGGGGGCGGGTACACCTTC
CASSVGGGYTF
>-|TRBJ2-1|TRBV7-7|-
TGTGCTAGCAGCTTGGAGGAGACGGCCCCCAATGAGCAGTTCTTC
CASSLEETAPNEQFF
>-|TRBJ2-7|TRBV10-3|TRBD1
TGTGCCATCAGTGATAGCGACAGGGGGAGGGAGCAGTACTTC
CAISDSDRGREQYF
>-|TRBJ1-1|TRBV28|-
TGTGCCGCCCTCGGGGGAACTGAAGCTTTCTTT
CAALGGTEAFF
>-|TRBJ1-2|TRBV5-1|-
TGCGCCAGCAAAATGACACCCCAGACCAACTATGGCTACACCTTC
CASKMTPQTNYGYTF
>-|TRBJ2-7|TRBV7-8|-
TGTGCCAGCAGCCACGGGGCAGGGGGTGCGGGGGAGCAGTACTTC
CASSHGAGGAGEQYF
>-|TRBJ1-1|TRBV9|-
TGTGCCAGCAGCGTAACGGTGAACACTGAAGCTTTCTTT
CASSVTVNTEAFF
>few|TRBJ1-1|TRBV14|-
TGTGCCAGCAGCCAGCTGACAGGATCTTACCCTGAAGCTTTCTTT
CASSQLTGSYPEAFF
>-|TRBJ1-6|TRBV6-1|TRBD1
TGTGCCAGCAGGGCTCCGGGACAGAGGAATTCACCCCTCCACTTT
CASRAPGQRNSPLHF
>-|TRBJ1-1|TRBV5-1|-
TGCGCCAGCAGCTTGGGCAGTGTTGTCACTGAAGCTTTCTTT
CASSLGSVVTEAFF
>-|TRBJ2-5|TRBV5-1|-
TGCGCCAGCAGCGCGGGACAGAGCCAAGAGACCCAGTACTTC
CASSAGQSQETQYF
>few|TRBJ1-1|TRBV10-3|-
TGTGCCATCCGCGGGGAAGTACGAACTGAAGCTTTCTTT
CAIRGEVRTEAFF
>-|TRBJ1-2|TRBV27|TRBD1
TGTGCCAGCAGTTCCTCAGGGACAGGGGGTTATGGCTACACCTTC
CASSSSGTGGYGYTF
>-|TRBJ2-7|TRBV10-3|-
TGTGCCATCAGTGAGACAGCCTACGAGCAGTACTTC
CAISETAYEQYF
>-|TRBJ2-7|TRBV6-5|TRBD2
TGTGCCAGCAGGGCGGGAGGCTCCCCTCAGCAGTACTTC
CASRAGGSPQQYF
>-|TRBJ1-5|TRBV28|-
TGTGCCAGCAGTTTCATCCACAGGGTTTATCAGCCCCAGCATTTT
CASSFIHRVYQPQHF
>few|TRBJ2-2|TRBV7-9|-
TGTGCCAGCAGCCCCGTCGGGGAGCTGTTTTTT
CASSPVGELFF
>-|TRBJ2-7|TRBV19|TRBD2
TGTGCCAGTAGTTTCGCGCCGACTAGCGCCTACGAGCAGTACTTC
CASSFAPTSAYEQYF
>-|TRBJ2-3|TRBV14|-
TGTGCCAGCAGTCTTGGCGGTACGCAGTATTTT
CASSLGGTQYF
>-|TRBJ2-1|TRBV28|-
TGTGCCAGCAGTTTAGGAGGTGGTAATGAGCAGTTCTTC
CASSLGGGNEQFF
>-|TRBJ2-7|TRBV4-2|-
TGTGCCAGCAGCCAAACCCCGGGGACTGGGTACGAGCAGTACTTC
CASSQTPGTGYEQYF
>-|TRBJ2-1|TRBV14|TRBD2
TGTGCCAGCAGCCTGGCTAGCGGGGGGGCCGGTTGGCAGTTCTTC
CASSLASGGAGWQFF
>-|TRBJ2-7|TRBV29-1|-
TGCAGCGTCCGGGCGGGGCAAGGTTCGAACTCCTACGAGCAGTACTTC
CSVRAGQGSNSYEQYF
>few|TRBJ2-1|TRBV5-1|-
TGCGCCTCGGGGGTCGGCTCCTACAATGAGCAGTTCTTC
CASGVGSYNEQFF
>few|TRBJ1-5|TRBV5-1|TRBD1
TGCGCCAGCAGCTTGGAAGGGGGCCCAAATCAGCCCCAGCATTTT
CASSLEGGPNQPQHF
>once|TRBJ1-3|TRBV7-9|-
TGTGCCAGCAGCCTTTACAGGGCTAACTCTGGAAACACCATATATTTT
CASSLYRANSGNTIYF
>-|TRBJ2-7|TRBV5-3|-
TGTGCCAGAAGCTTACAGGGCCCCCGGCCTCGGGAGCAGTACTTC
CARSLQGPRPREQYF
>-|TRBJ2-5|TRBV7-2|-
TGTGCCAGCAGCTTGGCCGGGGGAACTCAAGAGACCCAGTACTTC
CASSLAGGTQETQYF
>-|TRBJ1-3|TRBV18|-
TGTGCCAGCTCAGCTGGGCAGGGTGGCGCTGGAAACACCATATATTTT
CASSAGQGGAGNTIYF
>-|TRBJ2-5|TRBV7-2|-
TGTGCCAGCAGCTTAGCTCTGGGACTCCCGTACTTC
CASSLALGLPYF
>-|TRBJ1-6|TRBV2|-
TGTGCCAGCAGTGAGTCCTCGGCGGGAAATAATTCACCCCTCCACTTT
CASSESSAGNNSPLHF
>-|TRBJ1-1|TRBV27|TRBD1
TGTGCCAGCAGTTCCCAAAGGACAGGGGGGAACACTGAAGCTTTCTTT
CASSSQRTGGNTEAFF
>-|TRBJ2-1|TRBV6-1|TRBD2
TGTGCCAGCAGTGGGACTAGCGGGAGAATTGGCTCCTACAATGAGCAGTTCTTC
CASSGTSGRIGSYNEQFF
>-|TRBJ2-1|TRBV5-1|TRBD2
TGCGCCAGCAGTGGTACGGGGGGGCCCTCTGAGCAGTTCTTC
CASSGTGGPSEQFF